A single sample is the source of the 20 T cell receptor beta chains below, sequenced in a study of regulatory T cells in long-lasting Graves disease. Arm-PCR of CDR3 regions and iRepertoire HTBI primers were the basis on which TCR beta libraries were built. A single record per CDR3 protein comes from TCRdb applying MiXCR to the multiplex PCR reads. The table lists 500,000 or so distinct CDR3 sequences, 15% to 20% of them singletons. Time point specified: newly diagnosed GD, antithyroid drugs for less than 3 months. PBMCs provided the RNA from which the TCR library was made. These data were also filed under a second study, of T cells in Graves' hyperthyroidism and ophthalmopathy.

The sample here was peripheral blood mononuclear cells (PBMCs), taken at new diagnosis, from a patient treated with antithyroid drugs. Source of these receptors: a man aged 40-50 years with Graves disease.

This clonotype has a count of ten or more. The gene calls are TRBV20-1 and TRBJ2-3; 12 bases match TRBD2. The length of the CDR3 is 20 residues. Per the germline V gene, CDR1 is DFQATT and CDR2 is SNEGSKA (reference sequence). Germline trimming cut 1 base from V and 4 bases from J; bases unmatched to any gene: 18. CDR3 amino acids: CSARAGTSGRYKWAPDTQYF. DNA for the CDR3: TGCAGTGCTAGAGCGGGGACTAGCGGGCGGTACAAATGGGCTCCAGATACGCAGTATTTT.

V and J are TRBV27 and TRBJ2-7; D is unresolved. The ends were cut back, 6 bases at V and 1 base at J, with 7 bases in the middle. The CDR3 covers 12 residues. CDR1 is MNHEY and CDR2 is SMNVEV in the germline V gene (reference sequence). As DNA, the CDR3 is TGTGCCAGCAGGTGGGGTTCCTACGAGCAGTACTTC. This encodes CASRWGSYEQYF.

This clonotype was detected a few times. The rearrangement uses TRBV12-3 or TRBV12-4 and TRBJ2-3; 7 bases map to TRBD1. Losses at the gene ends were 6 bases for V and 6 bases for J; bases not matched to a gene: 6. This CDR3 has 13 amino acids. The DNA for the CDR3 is TGTGCCAGCAGGGGACAGCTTTCGGATACGCAGTATTTT. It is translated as CASRGQLSDTQYF.

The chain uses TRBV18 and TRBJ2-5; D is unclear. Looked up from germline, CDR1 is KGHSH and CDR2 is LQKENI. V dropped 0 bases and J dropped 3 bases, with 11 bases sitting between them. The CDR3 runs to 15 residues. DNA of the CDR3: TGTGCCAGCTCACCACCGCCAGGCTGGGAAGAGACCCAGTACTTC. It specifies CASSPPPGWEETQYF.

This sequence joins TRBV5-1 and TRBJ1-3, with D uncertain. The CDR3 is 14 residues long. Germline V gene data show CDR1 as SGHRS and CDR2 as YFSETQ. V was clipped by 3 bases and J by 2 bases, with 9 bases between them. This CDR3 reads CASSWSAPGNTIYF. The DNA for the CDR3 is TGCGCCAGCAGCTGGTCAGCTCCTGGAAACACCATATATTTT.

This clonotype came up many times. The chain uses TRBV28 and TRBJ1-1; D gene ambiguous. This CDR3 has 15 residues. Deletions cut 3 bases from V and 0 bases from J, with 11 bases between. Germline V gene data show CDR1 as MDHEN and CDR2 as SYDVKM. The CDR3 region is CASSLAQNLNTEAFF. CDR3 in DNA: TGTGCCAGCAGTTTGGCACAGAACTTGAACACTGAAGCTTTCTTT. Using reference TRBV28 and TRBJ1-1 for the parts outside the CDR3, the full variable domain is DVKVTQSSRYLVKRTGEKVFLECVQDMDHENMFWYRQDPGLGLRLIYFSYDVKMKEKGDIPEGYSVSREKKERFSLILESASTNQTSMYLCASSLAQNLNTEAFFGQGTRLTVV.

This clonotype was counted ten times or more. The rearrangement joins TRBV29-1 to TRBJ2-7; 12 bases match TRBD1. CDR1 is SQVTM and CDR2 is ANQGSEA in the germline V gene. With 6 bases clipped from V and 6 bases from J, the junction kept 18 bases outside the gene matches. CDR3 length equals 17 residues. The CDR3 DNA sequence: TGCAGCGTACGAAGAACCGGGACAGGGGGCGTAAGAGGCGAGCAGTACTTC. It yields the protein CSVRRTGTGGVRGEQYF.

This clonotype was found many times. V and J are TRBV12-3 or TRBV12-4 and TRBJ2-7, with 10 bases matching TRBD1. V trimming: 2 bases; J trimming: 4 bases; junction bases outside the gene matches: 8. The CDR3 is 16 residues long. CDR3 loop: CASSLKKGQGIYEQYF. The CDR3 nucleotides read TGTGCCAGCAGTTTAAAGAAGGGACAGGGGATTTACGAGCAGTACTTC.

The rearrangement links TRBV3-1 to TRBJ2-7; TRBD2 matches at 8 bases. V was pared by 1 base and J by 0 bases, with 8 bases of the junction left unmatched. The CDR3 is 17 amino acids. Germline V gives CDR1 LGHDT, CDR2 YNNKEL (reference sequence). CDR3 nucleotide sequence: TGTGCCAGCAGCCAAGGGCCTAGCGGGTCCTACTCCTACGAGCAGTACTTC. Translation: CASSQGPSGSYSYEQYF.

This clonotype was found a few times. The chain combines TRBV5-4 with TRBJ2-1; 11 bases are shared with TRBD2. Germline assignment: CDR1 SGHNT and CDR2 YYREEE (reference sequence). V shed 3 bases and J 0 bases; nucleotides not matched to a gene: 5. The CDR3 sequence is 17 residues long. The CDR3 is CASSSGTSGSSYNEQFF. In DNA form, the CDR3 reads TGTGCCAGCAGCTCCGGGACTAGCGGTTCCTCCTACAATGAGCAGTTCTTC.

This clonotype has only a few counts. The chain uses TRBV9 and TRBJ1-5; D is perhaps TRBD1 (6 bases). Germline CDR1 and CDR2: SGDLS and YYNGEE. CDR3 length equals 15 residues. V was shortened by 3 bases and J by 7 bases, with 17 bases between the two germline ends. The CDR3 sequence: CASSERGIPGQPQHF. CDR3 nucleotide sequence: TGTGCCAGCAGCGAGAGGGGGATACCGGGCCAGCCCCAGCATTTT.

In DNA, the CDR3 is TGTGCCAGTACTGCAGGGCCAAGGACTAGCGGGAGGGCGGTCAACGAGCAGTACTTC. Protein product: CASTAGPRTSGRAVNEQYF. The V gene is TRBV19, the J gene TRBJ2-7, with TRBD2 identical over 15 bases. V shed 7 bases and J 5 bases; nucleotides not matched to a gene: 18. The CDR3 runs 19 residues. Germline V lookup: CDR1 LNHDA, CDR2 SQIVND (reference sequence).

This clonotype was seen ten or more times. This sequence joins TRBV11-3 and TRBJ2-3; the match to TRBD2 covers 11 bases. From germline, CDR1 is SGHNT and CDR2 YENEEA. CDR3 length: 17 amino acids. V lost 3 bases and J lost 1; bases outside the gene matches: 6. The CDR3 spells CASSFRTSGRRTDTQYF. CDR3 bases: TGTGCCAGCAGCTTTCGGACTAGCGGGCGACGCACAGATACGCAGTATTTT.

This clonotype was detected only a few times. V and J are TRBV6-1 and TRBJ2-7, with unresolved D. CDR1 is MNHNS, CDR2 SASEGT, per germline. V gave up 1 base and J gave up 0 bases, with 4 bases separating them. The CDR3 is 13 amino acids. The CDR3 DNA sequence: TGTGCCAGCAGTGAAGTAGCCTCCTACGAGCAGTACTTC. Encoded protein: CASSEVASYEQYF.

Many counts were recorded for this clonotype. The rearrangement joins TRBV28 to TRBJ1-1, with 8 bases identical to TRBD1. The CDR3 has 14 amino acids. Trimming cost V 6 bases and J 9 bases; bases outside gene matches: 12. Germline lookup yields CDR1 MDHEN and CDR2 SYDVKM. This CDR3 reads CASSPRTGWGKAFF. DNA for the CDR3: TGTGCCAGCAGCCCTCGGACAGGGTGGGGGAAAGCTTTCTTT.

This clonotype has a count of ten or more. The CDR3 DNA is TGCGCCAGCAGCCCGAGTCCCGAAAACATTCAGTACTTC. Its protein product is CASSPSPENIQYF. The gene calls are TRBV5-1 and TRBJ2-4; D is undetermined. This CDR3 comprises 13 residues. Germline-derived CDR1 and CDR2 are SGHRS and YFSETQ. Trimming took off 4 bases at V and 5 bases at J, with 10 bases between the two ends.

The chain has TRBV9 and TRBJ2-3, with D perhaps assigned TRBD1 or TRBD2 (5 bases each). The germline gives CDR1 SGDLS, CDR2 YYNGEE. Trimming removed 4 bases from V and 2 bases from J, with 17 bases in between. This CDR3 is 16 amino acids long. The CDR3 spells CASSTERGGATDTQYF. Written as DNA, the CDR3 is TGTGCCAGCAGCACCGAACGTGGGGGAGCCACAGATACGCAGTATTTT.

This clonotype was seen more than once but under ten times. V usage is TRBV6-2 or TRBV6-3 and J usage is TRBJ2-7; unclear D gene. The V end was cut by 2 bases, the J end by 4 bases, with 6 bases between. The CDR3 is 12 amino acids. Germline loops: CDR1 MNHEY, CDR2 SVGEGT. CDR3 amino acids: CASSYVGYEQYF. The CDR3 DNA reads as TGTGCCAGCAGTTACGTGGGTTACGAGCAGTACTTC.

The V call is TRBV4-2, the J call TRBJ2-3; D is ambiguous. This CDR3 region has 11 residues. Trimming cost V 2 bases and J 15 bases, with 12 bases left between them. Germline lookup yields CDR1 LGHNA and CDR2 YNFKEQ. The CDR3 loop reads CASSQTMRIYF. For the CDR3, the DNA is TGTGCCAGCAGCCAAACTATGCGAATCTATTTT.

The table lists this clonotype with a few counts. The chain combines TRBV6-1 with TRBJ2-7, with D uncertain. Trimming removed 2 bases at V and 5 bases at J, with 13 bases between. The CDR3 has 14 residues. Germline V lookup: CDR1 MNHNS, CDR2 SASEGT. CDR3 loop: CASSEFVASHEQYF. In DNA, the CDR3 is TGTGCCAGCAGTGAATTTGTGGCAAGCCACGAGCAGTACTTC.